This T cell receptor beta chain was found in a study of blood T cell repertoires in COVID-19. Study background: Samples taken during acute and convalescent COVID-19 were collected in the United States, Italy and Spain. PBMCs, B-cell-depleted T cells, or T cells were the source of the cDNA or gDNA that made up the material.

Germline loops: CDR1 SQVTM, CDR2 ANQGSEA. Trimming cost V 7 bases and J 7 bases; bases outside gene matches: 11. The CDR3 spans 14 residues. It was during active infection that Seattle patients were enrolled and then longitudinally followed. Original processing notes: Quantification of nucleated cells was approximated via reference gene primer amplification. Libraries were prepared by immunoSEQ multiplex PCR; TCRdb keeps only in-frame clonotypes and omits some of them. Clonal size and the V and J genes are those of that table, whereas D and trimming came from the DNA. Of roughly 410,000 clones listed, around 87% are singletons.

The source material was peripheral blood. The rearrangement joins TRBV29-1 to TRBJ2-1, with 9 bases matching TRBD1. The TCR was taken from a woman in her fifties or sixties with COVID-19, enrolled during active disease. This chain's CDR3 is CSARAGQGKNEQFF. The DNA of the CDR3 is TGCAGCGCCCGGGCGGGACAGGGTAAGAATGAGCAGTTCTTC.